Included here is one T cell receptor beta chain sequence, with context. The antigen is unknown. The data were taken from a study of cytomegalovirus exposure and HLA in healthy donors. Vbeta (60) and Jbeta (13) primers were used in the PCR. Profiled with immunoSEQ multiplex PCR; TCRdb holds only in-frame clones, not every one. The sample consists of around 190,000 clones, around 83% of them appearing once. Points from the study as a whole: Among TCR beta chains, those listed as cytomegalovirus-associated numbered about 160. When analyzed later, a missense DCLRE1C variant was found to be linked to TCR beta V- and J-gene trimming.

What was sequenced was PBMCs. This TCR came from a woman between 40 and 50 years old in good health and CMV-seronegative.

The CDR3 reads CASSRGVGITEAFF. The CDR3 DNA follows: TGTGCCAGCAGTAGGGGTGTAGGGATCACTGAAGCTTTCTTT. J is TRBJ1-1 and V is TRBV5-6; weak D call: TRBD1 (5 bases). The germline V and J ends were trimmed by 5 bases and 4 bases, with 15 bases remaining between them. Per the germline V gene, CDR1 is SGHDT and CDR2 is YYEEEE. This CDR3 comprises 14 residues.